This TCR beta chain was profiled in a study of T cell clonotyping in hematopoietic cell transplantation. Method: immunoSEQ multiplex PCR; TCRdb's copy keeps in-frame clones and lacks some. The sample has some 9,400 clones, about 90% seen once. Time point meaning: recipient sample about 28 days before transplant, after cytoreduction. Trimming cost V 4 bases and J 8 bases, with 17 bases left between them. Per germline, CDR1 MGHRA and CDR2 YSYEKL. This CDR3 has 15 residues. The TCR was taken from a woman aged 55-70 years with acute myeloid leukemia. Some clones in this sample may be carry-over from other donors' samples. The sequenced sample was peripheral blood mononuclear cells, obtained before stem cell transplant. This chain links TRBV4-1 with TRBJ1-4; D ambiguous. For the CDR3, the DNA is TGCGCCAGCAGCCGGGGTCAGAGCCCGGGAGAAAAACTGTTTTTT. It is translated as CASSRGQSPGEKLFF.